This T cell receptor (beta chain) was sequenced in a study of T cells in Graves' hyperthyroidism and ophthalmopathy. Study-level information: Before any treatment, at initial diagnosis, peripheral blood was collected.

From RNA transcripts, TCR beta CDR3 regions were amplified. Primed by the HTBI set, a first-round RT-PCR was run on the TCR CDR3. TCRdb analysed the multiplex PCR reads with MiXCR anew, one entry per CDR3 protein. The repertoire has 600,000 to 800,000 distinct CDR3 sequences, approximately 40% of them found once; the top ten carry roughly 30%. Patients were excluded because of uncontrolled infection, other autoimmune disease, pregnancy or lactation. Orbital computed tomography and thyroid ultrasound, together with serum TRAb and thyroxine and clinical symptoms, were used for diagnoses. Many counts were recorded for this clonotype. Per the germline V gene, CDR1 is DFQATT and CDR2 is SNEGSKA (reference sequence). The CDR3 runs 14 residues. The ends were cut back, 0 bases at V and 0 bases at J, with 9 bases in the middle.

This TCR derives from a woman aged 35 to 49 with Graves' hyperthyroidism. The chain uses TRBV20-1 and TRBJ2-7, with a possible D match to TRBD1 (6 bases). Sample: blood. The CDR3 protein is CSARDQGHSYEQYF. CDR3 DNA: TGCAGTGCTAGAGATCAGGGACACTCCTACGAGCAGTACTTC.